These 30 T cell receptor beta chains were all obtained from the same sample, sequenced in a study of T cell responses to AZD1222 COVID-19 vaccine. TCRdb keeps only in-frame clones here, not all; method: immunoSEQ multiplex PCR. Here the sample spans about 120,000 clones, 75% to 90% being singletons. The sequencing used peripheral blood, collected on day 0 of AZD1222 vaccination. Receptor source: an adult in good health.

The genes are TRBV6-5 and TRBJ1-2; a possible D gene is TRBD1 (5 bases). This CDR3 spans 12 amino acids. Germline-derived CDR1 and CDR2 are MNHEY and SVGAGI. Trimming cost V 5 bases and J 3 bases, with 7 bases left between them. The CDR3, as DNA: TGTGCCAGCAGTCCGACAGACTATGGCTACACCTTC. Its protein product is CASSPTDYGYTF.

The genes are TRBV5-4 and TRBJ2-1, with 9 bases identical to TRBD1. From germline, CDR1 is SGHNT and CDR2 YYREEE (reference sequence). V lost 5 bases to trimming and J lost 8 bases; unmatched junction nucleotides: 14. The CDR3 runs 16 residues. CDR3 amino acids: CASSPTGGARRDEQFF. Written as DNA, the CDR3 is TGTGCCAGCAGTCCTACAGGGGGCGCACGTAGAGATGAGCAGTTCTTC.

The chain uses TRBV19 and TRBJ2-7, with 9 bases aligning to TRBD1. The CDR3 consists of 15 residues. The V gene end was trimmed by 6 bases and the J gene end by 5 bases; junction bases not matched to a gene: 11. The germline gives CDR1 LNHDA, CDR2 SQIVND (reference sequence). The CDR3 DNA reads TGTGCCAGTAGAATCAGGGGACAGGGAGTCCACGAGCAGTACTTC. This gives the protein CASRIRGQGVHEQYF.

This chain uses TRBV19 with TRBJ1-2; D is undetermined. The germline gives CDR1 LNHDA, CDR2 SQIVND (reference sequence). The CDR3 sequence is 14 residues long. V was pared by 1 base and J by 4 bases, with 10 bases between. CDR3 sequence (DNA): TGTGCCAGTAGTATAGTCGGGCAGTCCTATGGCTACACCTTC. Amino acids: CASSIVGQSYGYTF.

The CDR3, as DNA: TGTGCCAGCAGCCAAGACTGGAGGGCAACTAATGAAAAACTGTTTTTT. Protein product: CASSQDWRATNEKLFF. The rearrangement uses TRBV4-2 and TRBJ1-4; no firm D call. Trimming stripped 0 bases from V and 0 bases from J, with 8 bases between. Germline values: CDR1 LGHNA, CDR2 YNFKEQ. This CDR3 contains 16 residues.

The V gene is TRBV27, the J gene TRBJ1-6; 8 bases line up with TRBD1. Germline-derived CDR1 and CDR2 are MNHEY and SMNVEV (reference sequence). V trimming: 8 bases; J trimming: 6 bases; junction bases outside the gene matches: 6. The CDR3 is made up of 14 amino acids. The DNA of the CDR3 is TGTGCCAGCGCTCTCGGACAGGGTAATTCACCCCTCCACTTT. It codes for CASALGQGNSPLHF.

This rearrangement joins TRBV30 to TRBJ2-1, with 10 bases lining up with TRBD2. This CDR3 is built from 16 residues. Per the germline V gene, CDR1 is GTSNPN and CDR2 is SVGIG (reference sequence). J gave up 9 bases and V 3 bases, and 14 bases lay outside the gene matches. The CDR3 loop is CAWRNYGAGGPFEQFF. The CDR3 coding sequence is TGTGCCTGGAGAAACTATGGAGCGGGAGGGCCGTTTGAGCAGTTCTTC.

V gene TRBV30 combines with J gene TRBJ1-1; D ambiguous. This CDR3 is built from 13 residues. With 5 bases removed from V and 1 base from J, the gap between germline ends came to 11 bases. Germline-derived CDR1 and CDR2 are GTSNPN and SVGIG (reference sequence). In DNA form, the CDR3 reads TGTGCCTGGTCGGGCGTTGGGAACACTGAAGCTTTCTTT. It is translated as CAWSGVGNTEAFF.

J is TRBJ1-1 and V is TRBV6-5, with D unresolved. Germline values: CDR1 MNHEY, CDR2 SVGAGI. Trimming removed 4 bases from V and 3 bases from J, with 15 bases in between. The CDR3 runs 15 residues. The CDR3 is CASSLILGGDTEAFF. In DNA form, the CDR3 reads TGTGCCAGCAGTTTAATTTTGGGCGGGGACACTGAAGCTTTCTTT.

This chain joins TRBV2 and TRBJ2-3, with D unresolved. Trimming removed 7 bases from V and 3 bases from J, with 11 bases in between. This CDR3 comprises 13 residues. Germline V gene data show CDR1 as SNHLY and CDR2 as FYNNEI. The CDR3 loop reads CASIGFPTDTQYF. CDR3 nucleotides: TGTGCCAGCATCGGGTTCCCGACAGATACGCAGTATTTT.

This sequence joins TRBV18 and TRBJ1-2, with D possibly being TRBD1 (6 bases). Germline CDR1 is KGHSH and CDR2 is LQKENI. The ends were cut back, 3 bases at V and 6 bases at J, with 11 bases in the middle. This CDR3 has 13 residues. CDR3 bases: TGTGCCAGCTCACCTGTTGAGGGGGATGGCTACACCTTC. It specifies CASSPVEGDGYTF. The variable domain in full, with the rest retrieved from reference TRBV18 and TRBJ1-2, is NAGVMQNPRHLVRRRGQEARLRCSPMKGHSHVYWYRQLPEEGLKFMVYLQKENIIDESGMPKERFSAEFPKEGPSILRIQQVVRGDSAAYFCASSPVEGDGYTFGSGTRLTVV.

This clone has just a few counts. The V gene is TRBV6-5, the J gene TRBJ2-2; 10 bases line up with TRBD1. V gave up 6 bases and J gave up 8 bases; unmatched junction bases: 9. This CDR3 has 15 residues. CDR1 is MNHEY and CDR2 is SVGAGI in the germline V gene. The CDR3 protein is CASSLLGQGTGELFF. CDR3 in DNA: TGTGCCAGCAGCCTATTGGGACAGGGGACTGGGGAGCTGTTTTTT.

V is TRBV30 and J is TRBJ1-5, with 7 positions matching TRBD1. The V gene's germline CDR1 is GTSNPN and CDR2 SVGIG (reference sequence). The CDR3 sequence is 12 residues long. The V segment lost 6 bases and the J segment 6 bases; nucleotides outside the gene matches: 5. CDR3 bases: TGTGCCTGTTCCGACAGGGCTCAGCCCCAGCATTTT. This sequence encodes CACSDRAQPQHF.

J is TRBJ2-7 and V is TRBV20-1; no clear D gene. Trimming shortened V by 2 bases and J by 4 bases, and 6 bases separated the two germline ends. In germline, CDR1 is DFQATT, CDR2 SNEGSKA (reference sequence). The CDR3 has 11 residues. The CDR3 DNA sequence: TGCAGTGCTAGACGCGCTTACGAGCAGTACTTC. Translated, it gives CSARRAYEQYF.

The V gene is TRBV7-6, the J gene TRBJ2-7; TRBD2 matches at 8 bases. V lost 4 bases to trimming and J lost 2 bases; unmatched junction nucleotides: 7. The CDR3 length is 15 residues. In germline, CDR1 is SGHVS, CDR2 FNYEAQ. CDR3 coding DNA: TGTGCCAGCAGCTCGTTTAGCGGGACTACCTACGAGCAGTACTTC. Its translation: CASSSFSGTTYEQYF.

The chain carries TRBV6-6 and TRBJ1-1, with TRBD1 as a possible D gene (6 bases). Germline V gene data show CDR1 as MNHNY and CDR2 as SVGAGI (reference sequence). The CDR3 is made up of 14 amino acids. Trimming took 5 bases from V and 1 from J, leaving 11 bases between them. As DNA, the CDR3 is TGTGCCAGCAGTCCCCCAGGGGCGAACACTGAAGCTTTCTTT. Translated: CASSPPGANTEAFF.

The chain joins TRBV2 to TRBJ2-1; a weak D match, TRBD1 (6 bases). Germline V gives CDR1 SNHLY, CDR2 FYNNEI. The V and J ends lost 4 bases and 4 bases respectively, with 11 bases between them. This CDR3 spans 14 amino acids. The CDR3 DNA reads TGTGCCAGCAGTGCAGAGGGGGTATACAATGAGCAGTTCTTC. Residues: CASSAEGVYNEQFF.

The chain joins TRBV12-5 to TRBJ2-4; D is ambiguous. The germline gives CDR1 LGHNT, CDR2 FRNRAP. The CDR3 has 10 amino acids. V was trimmed by 6 bases and J by 7 bases, leaving 4 bases between them. Here the CDR3 DNA reads TGTGCTAGTGGAGGGAACATTCAGTACTTC. Protein sequence: CASGGNIQYF.

V and J are TRBV14 and TRBJ2-7; a weak D match, TRBD2 (6 bases). The CDR3 has 15 amino acids. The V gene's germline CDR1 is SGHDN and CDR2 FVKESK. The germline V and J ends were trimmed by 4 bases and 2 bases, with 15 bases remaining between them. For the CDR3, the DNA is TGTGCCAGCAGCCGGAACGCGGGGCCCACCTACGAGCAGTACTTC. Translated: CASSRNAGPTYEQYF.

V is TRBV15 and J is TRBJ1-4, with D hard to call. There are 15 residues in the CDR3. Looked up from germline, CDR1 is LNHNV and CDR2 is YYDKDF (reference sequence). Deletions cut 5 bases from V and 8 bases from J, with 18 bases between. The CDR3 sequence is CATSAHLDNAEKLFF. The CDR3 bases are TGTGCCACCAGCGCTCACCTGGATAACGCCGAAAAACTGTTTTTT. The full variable domain, completed using reference TRBV15 and TRBJ1-4, is DAMVIQNPRYQVTQFGKPVTLSCSQTLNHNVMYWYQQKSSQAPKLLFHYYDKDFNNEADTPDNFQSRRPNTSFCFLDIRSPGLGDTAMYLCATSAHLDNAEKLFFGSGTQLSVL.

This chain uses TRBV10-3 with TRBJ1-5; D is undetermined. This CDR3 has 13 amino acids. Trimming took off 8 bases at V and 3 bases at J, with 11 bases between the two ends. CDR1 and CDR2 from the germline V gene are ENHRY and SYGVKD. For the CDR3, the DNA is TGTGCCATCGGCCCCCGGGACAATCAGCCCCAGCATTTT. It codes for CAIGPRDNQPQHF.

V and J are TRBV21-1 and TRBJ2-4; the listed D gene, TRBD2, was not tested against the DNA. TRBV21-1 counts as a pseudogene. This CDR3 contains 16 residues. DNA for the CDR3: TGTGCCAGCAGCAAAGGGGGAGGACAAGCCAAAAACATTCAGTACTTC. Its protein is CASSKGGGQAKNIQYF.

The chain combines TRBV5-6 with TRBJ1-5; D ambiguous. The CDR3 runs to 15 residues. V shed 1 base and J shed 2 bases, with 10 bases lying between them. CDR1 is SGHDT, CDR2 YYEEEE, per germline. The CDR3, as DNA: TGTGCCAGCAGCTTGAAGGGATTCGGCAATCAGCCCCAGCATTTT. It yields the protein CASSLKGFGNQPQHF.

The chain employs TRBV10-1 and TRBJ1-5; TRBD1 aligns across 9 bases. The germline V gene encodes CDR1 WNHNN and CDR2 SYGVQD (reference sequence). The V and J ends lost 4 bases and 4 bases, in that order; junction bases with no gene match: 20. The CDR3 length is 20 residues. This chain's CDR3 is CASSGLGGGQGEGWNQPQHF. DNA for the CDR3: TGCGCCAGCAGTGGGCTAGGGGGGGGACAGGGCGAAGGCTGGAATCAGCCCCAGCATTTT.

V usage is TRBV6-5 and J usage is TRBJ2-3; 7 nucleotides agree with TRBD2. This CDR3 contains 16 residues. Germline V gene data show CDR1 as MNHEY and CDR2 as SVGAGI. The junction had 7 bases not matched to a gene; V was cut back by 0 bases and J by 4 bases. The CDR3 nucleotides read TGTGCCAGCAGTTACTCGGGCGGGAGAGGGGCAGATACGCAGTATTTT. It encodes CASSYSGGRGADTQYF.

The chain joins TRBV24-1 to TRBJ1-4, with TRBD1 identical over 9 bases. The CDR3 is 17 residues long. V gave up 3 bases and J gave up 5 bases; unmatched junction bases: 9. Looked up from germline, CDR1 is KGHDR and CDR2 is SFDVKD. CDR3 amino acids: CATSDTGTGLQNEKLFF. CDR3 in DNA: TGTGCCACCAGTGATACCGGGACAGGGCTTCAGAATGAAAAACTGTTTTTT.

This rearrangement joins TRBV5-4 to TRBJ2-7; possibly TRBD1 for D (5 bases). The CDR3 covers 13 residues. Germline V lookup: CDR1 SGHNT, CDR2 YYREEE (reference sequence). V was clipped by 4 bases and J by 3 bases, with 11 bases between them. The CDR3 DNA reads TGTGCCAGCAGCCAAGGACAAGTCTACGAGCAGTACTTC. This sequence encodes CASSQGQVYEQYF.

This clone was counted a single time. J is TRBJ2-1 and V is TRBV7-8, with 8 bases matching TRBD2. CDR1 SGHVS and CDR2 FQNEAQ come from the germline V gene. V dropped 5 bases and J dropped 2; count of bases not matched to a gene: 14. The CDR3 sequence is 18 residues long. The chain's CDR3 is CASSQDHSAGAPYNEQFF. CDR3 sequence (DNA): TGTGCCAGCAGCCAAGACCACTCAGCGGGAGCCCCCTACAATGAGCAGTTCTTC.

The chain employs TRBV7-8 and TRBJ1-4, with TRBD1 as a possible D gene (6 bases). The CDR3 length is 15 residues. Trimming took 3 bases from V and 8 from J, leaving 16 bases between them. Looked up from germline, CDR1 is SGHVS and CDR2 is FQNEAQ. Written as DNA, the CDR3 is TGTGCCAGCAGCTTGACCCAGGGGTCTAGGGAAAAACTGTTTTTT. This gives the protein CASSLTQGSREKLFF.

The rearrangement links TRBV3-1 (or the pseudogene TRBV3-2) to TRBJ1-5, with 9 bases aligning to TRBD1. This CDR3 is built from 16 residues. Germline CDR1 reads LGHDT; CDR2 reads YNNKEL (reference sequence). The junction had 7 bases not matched to a gene; V was cut back by 4 bases and J by 3 bases. In nucleotides, the CDR3 is TGTGCCAGCAGCCTATACAGGGACAGGGACAATCAGCCCCAGCATTTT. Its translation is CASSLYRDRDNQPQHF.